The sequence of this T cell receptor beta chain was determined in a study of spatial heterogeneity in lung cancer. The time point: sample taken at primary tumor resection. Each CDR3 protein gets one entry after TCRdb re-called the 5' RACE reads with MiXCR. The table has 10,000 to 11,000 distinct CDR3 sequences, 6% to 9.5% seen once. This clonotype was seen at least ten times. Its target is unknown. Study outcomes and limitations: Counts that tracked tumor mutation counts were those of expanded intratumoral alpha and beta TCRs.

Sequencing was performed on lung tumor tissue, taken at surgery. This TCR was sampled from a female donor with early-stage non-small cell lung cancer.

CDR3 bases: TGTGCCAGCAGCACGGAGGAACGAACTAGAAACACCATATATTTT. Translating it yields CASSTEERTRNTIYF. The V and J genes are TRBV5-5 and TRBJ1-3; no clear D. This CDR3 spans 15 amino acids. V lost 4 bases and J 5 bases, leaving 16 bases between the germline ends. Germline V gene data show CDR1 as SGHKS and CDR2 as YYEKEE (reference sequence).